Listed below are T cell receptor beta chains from one sample, sequenced in a study of shared clonotypes between healthy human individuals. This table comes from immunoSEQ multiplex PCR, and its TCRdb copy is limited to in-frame clones, with some not included. The table records about 2.4 million clones, roughly 93% of them present only once. Source material: naive CD4+ T cells from PBMCs. Every receptor here comes from a young man in good health. Some clones in this sample may be carry-over from other donors' samples. Each CDR3 is given with its conserved first and last residue. The order of the fields is D gene, V gene, clone size, J gene, CDR3 DNA, CDR3 protein. The D gene is left open where the match is weak. Only part of the rows carry a size: once, few, many, or a class if the clone is expanded.

TRBD2	TRBV5-1	.	TRBJ2-1	TGCGCCAGCAGCCCCGGACTAGCGGGAGGGCCTGTGTCCTACAATGAGCAGTTCTTC	CASSPGLAGGPVSYNEQFF
.	TRBV28	.	TRBJ2-7	TGTGCCGTCCTTCACCGGGACGGCCACTACGAGCAGTACTTC	CAVLHRDGHYEQYF
TRBD1	TRBV7-2	.	TRBJ1-1	TGTGCCAGCAGCCCCACGACAGGGACAACTGAAGCTTTCTTT	CASSPTTGTTEAFF
.	TRBV6-5	.	TRBJ1-5	TGTGCCAGCAGGGAAGGGAATCAGCCCCAGCATTTT	CASREGNQPQHF
.	TRBV7-8	.	TRBJ2-7	TGTGCCAGCAGCTCTATAGCCCTTTCCTACGAGCAGTACTTC	CASSSIALSYEQYF
.	TRBV11-2	.	TRBJ2-1	TGTGCCAGCAGCTCCTTTAGCGGACTAATCTCCTACAATGAGCAGTTCTTC	CASSSFSGLISYNEQFF
.	TRBV11-3	.	TRBJ2-1	TGTGCCAGCAGCTTAGAAGGGACTCAGACCTACAATGAGCAGTTCTTC	CASSLEGTQTYNEQFF
.	TRBV5-4	.	TRBJ1-2	TGTGCCAGCAGCATCCGGGCGGTCTATGGCTACACCTTC	CASSIRAVYGYTF
TRBD1	TRBV10-3	.	TRBJ1-2	TGTGCCATGGAACCGGGACAGGGGAACTATGGCTACACCTTC	CAMEPGQGNYGYTF
.	TRBV10-3	.	TRBJ2-1	TGTGCCATCAGTGAGTCTCCTAGTAGTACCTACAATGAGCAGTTCTTC	CAISESPSSTYNEQFF
.	TRBV27	.	TRBJ2-3	TGTGCCAGCAGTTTCGGACGGCGGGGCCTACTCACTAGCACAGATACGCAGTATTTT	CASSFGRRGLLTSTDTQYF
TRBD1	TRBV28	.	TRBJ1-3	TGTGCCAGCAGTCGGACAGGGGGAAACACCATATATTTT	CASSRTGGNTIYF
.	TRBV27	.	TRBJ1-5	TGTGCCAGCAGTTTTTCCGTTGGGCCCCAGCATTTT	CASSFSVGPQHF
.	TRBV5-6	.	TRBJ2-7	TGTGCCAGCAGCTACTTATCAGGGTCGCTTACCTACGAGCAGTACTTC	CASSYLSGSLTYEQYF
.	TRBV11-2	.	TRBJ2-3	TGTGCCAGCAGCTTGGTAGCTCCTAGCACAGATACGCAGTATTTT	CASSLVAPSTDTQYF
.	TRBV20-1	.	TRBJ2-5	TGCAGTGCTAGACGGGAGTCCCAGTACTTC	CSARRESQYF
.	TRBV21-1	once	TRBJ1-1	TGTGCCAGCAGCAAAGTAATCGCAACAGGGGGCTGCACTGAAGCTTTCTTT	CASSKVIATGGCTEAFF
.	TRBV7-9	.	TRBJ1-1	TGTGCCAGCAGCTGGCTTGGGGGAAACACTGAAGCTTTCTTT	CASSWLGGNTEAFF
TRBD1	TRBV28	.	TRBJ1-5	TGTGCCAGCAGTAGGGACAGTCTGCAGCCCCAGCATTTT	CASSRDSLQPQHF
.	TRBV6-1	once	TRBJ1-5	TGTGCCAGCAGCCGAGGAGGGGGAAGTCAGCCCCAGCATTTT	CASSRGGGSQPQHF
.	TRBV7-8	.	TRBJ1-1	TGTGCCAGCAGTACGGACCGAGAAGCTTTCTTT	CASSTDREAFF
.	TRBV5-1	once	TRBJ1-1	TGCGCCAGCAGTGGGGAGGGAGGCGCTGAAGCTTTCTTT	CASSGEGGAEAFF
.	TRBV4-2	.	TRBJ1-1	TGTGCCAGCAGCCAAGTTGCCGTGAGCACTGAAGCTTTCTTT	CASSQVAVSTEAFF
.	TRBV7-3	.	TRBJ1-6	TGTGCCAGCAGCTTAGGGGGATCTTCACCCCTCCACTTT	CASSLGGSSPLHF
TRBD2	TRBV9	few	TRBJ2-5	TGTGCCAGCAGCGTGACTAGCGGCCAAGAGACCCAGTACTTC	CASSVTSGQETQYF
TRBD1	TRBV30	few	TRBJ1-5	TGTGCCTGGAGCCTCAGGGGGCGTGGGAGCAATCAGCCCCAGCATTTT	CAWSLRGRGSNQPQHF
TRBD1	TRBV27	.	TRBJ1-2	TGTGCCAGCAGTCCCGACAGGGGGCTGAACTATGGCTACACCTTC	CASSPDRGLNYGYTF
.	TRBV11-2	.	TRBJ2-7	TGTGCCAGCAGCTTAGCGCAGGACAGAACCTACGAGCAGTACTTC	CASSLAQDRTYEQYF
.	TRBV14	.	TRBJ2-7	TGTGCCAGCAGCCAACACAACGTGCAGTACTTC	CASSQHNVQYF
TRBD2	TRBV2	.	TRBJ2-1	TGTGCCCCGGGGGAGGGTTCCTACAATGAGCAGTTCTTC	CAPGEGSYNEQFF
TRBD1	TRBV6-5	.	TRBJ1-1	TGTGCCAGCAGTTGGCCGGGACAGGGTACCACTGAAGCTTTCTTT	CASSWPGQGTTEAFF
.	TRBV5-1	.	TRBJ2-7	TGCGCCAGCAGGCCATCTCAGGGAAACCCCTACGAGCAGTACTTC	CASRPSQGNPYEQYF
TRBD2	TRBV6-5	.	TRBJ2-3	TGTGCCAGCAGCAAGCGGGAGGGGGGCACAGATACGCAGTATTTT	CASSKREGGTDTQYF
.	TRBV5-1	.	TRBJ2-2	TGCGCCAGCACCCTAATTGGGACGGTGAACACCGGGGAGCTGTTTTTT	CASTLIGTVNTGELFF
.	TRBV6-5	.	TRBJ1-1	TGTGCCAGTCTACCAGGTCTGAACACTGAAGCTTTCTTT	CASLPGLNTEAFF
TRBD1	TRBV6-1	.	TRBJ2-3	TGTGCCAGTGGGGCGACAGGGGGGCCGGAAGATACGCAGTATTTT	CASGATGGPEDTQYF
.	TRBV6-5	.	TRBJ2-7	TGTGCCAGCAGTTCGCCAGGGAGCTCCTACGAGCAGTACTTC	CASSSPGSSYEQYF